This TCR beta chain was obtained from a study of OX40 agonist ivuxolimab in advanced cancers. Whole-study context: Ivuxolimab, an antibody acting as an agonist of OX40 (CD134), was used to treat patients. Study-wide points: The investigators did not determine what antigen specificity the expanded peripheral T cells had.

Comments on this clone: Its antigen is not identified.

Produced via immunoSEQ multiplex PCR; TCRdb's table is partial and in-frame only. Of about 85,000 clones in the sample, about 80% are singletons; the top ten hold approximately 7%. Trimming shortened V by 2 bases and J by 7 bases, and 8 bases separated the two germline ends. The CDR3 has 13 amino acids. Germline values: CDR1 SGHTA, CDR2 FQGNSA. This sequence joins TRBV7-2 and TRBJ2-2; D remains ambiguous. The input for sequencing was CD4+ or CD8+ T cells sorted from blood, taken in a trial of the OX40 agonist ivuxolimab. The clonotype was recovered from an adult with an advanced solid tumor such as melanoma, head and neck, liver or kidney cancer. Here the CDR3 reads CASSLQAIGELFF. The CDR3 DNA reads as TGTGCCAGCAGCTTACAAGCAATCGGGGAGCTGTTTTTT. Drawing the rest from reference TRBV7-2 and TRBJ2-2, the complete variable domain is GAGVSQSPSNKVTEKGKDVELRCDPISGHTALYWYRQSLGQGLEFLIYFQGNSAPDKSGLPSDRFSAERTGGSVSTLTIQRTQQEDSAVYLCASSLQAIGELFFGEGSRLTVL.